Below are 23 T cell receptor beta chains sequenced from a single sample in a study of blood T cell repertoires in COVID-19. Assay used: immunoSEQ multiplex PCR; TCRdb lists only in-frame clones, some missing. The table includes roughly 200,000 clones, about nine tenths detected once. The sequenced sample was PBMCs or T cells enriched from blood (not recorded which). These TCRs come from a woman aged 45-65 years in a cohort exposed to, infected with or recovered from COVID-19 (not recorded which).

The chain joins TRBV5-5 to TRBJ2-7; TRBD1 matches 8 bases. Germline values: CDR1 SGHKS, CDR2 YYEKEE (reference sequence). Losses at the gene ends were 4 bases for V and 1 base for J; bases not matched to a gene: 7. This CDR3 region has 15 residues. In DNA form, the CDR3 reads TGTGCCAGCAGCCAAACAGGGGGACGGTCCTACGAGCAGTACTTC. Translation gives CASSQTGGRSYEQYF.

This chain joins TRBV7-2 and TRBJ1-4; D ambiguous. Trimming removed 1 base from V and 3 bases from J, with 6 bases in between. This CDR3 spans 14 amino acids. Germline CDR1 is SGHTA and CDR2 is FQGNSA. The CDR3, as DNA: TGTGCCAGCAGCTTAGAACAGTCTAATGAAAAACTGTTTTTT. It translates to CASSLEQSNEKLFF. The whole variable domain, filled in from reference TRBV7-2 and TRBJ1-4, reads GAGVSQSPSNKVTEKGKDVELRCDPISGHTALYWYRQSLGQGLEFLIYFQGNSAPDKSGLPSDRFSAERTGGSVSTLTIQRTQQEDSAVYLCASSLEQSNEKLFFGSGTQLSVL.

This chain connects TRBV6-5 to TRBJ1-1; D might be TRBD1 (5 bases). This CDR3 is built from 15 residues. CDR1 is MNHEY and CDR2 is SVGAGI in the germline V gene. Trimming removed 0 bases at V and 3 bases at J, with 11 bases between. The CDR3 region is CASSYSGRVDTEAFF. The CDR3, as DNA: TGTGCCAGCAGTTACTCTGGCAGGGTCGACACTGAAGCTTTCTTT.

The J gene is TRBJ2-3, the V gene TRBV15, with 9 bases identical to TRBD2. There are 14 residues in the CDR3. Germline assignment: CDR1 LNHNV and CDR2 YYDKDF (reference sequence). V lost 9 bases to trimming and J lost 6 bases; unmatched junction nucleotides: 10. The CDR3 DNA follows: TGTGCCACGACGAGCGGGGGGCCTGTTGATACGCAGTATTTT. Protein sequence: CATTSGGPVDTQYF.

The chain recombines TRBV4-2 with TRBJ2-5; tentative D call: TRBD2 (5 bases). The germline gives CDR1 LGHNA, CDR2 YNFKEQ. This CDR3 has 15 amino acids. Trimming removed 0 bases from V and 4 bases from J, with 12 bases in between. The CDR3 here is CASSQERAPGETQYF. The DNA of the CDR3 is TGTGCCAGCAGCCAAGAGAGGGCCCCTGGAGAGACCCAGTACTTC.

This clone appeared a few times. This sequence joins TRBV19 and TRBJ1-6; possibly TRBD1 for D (5 bases). V was trimmed by 4 bases and J by 9 bases, leaving 13 bases between them. Germline V CDR1 and CDR2: LNHDA, SQIVND (reference sequence). There are 14 residues in the CDR3. CDR3 protein: CASSSPGGGSPLHF. The CDR3 DNA reads TGTGCCAGTAGTAGTCCGGGGGGGGGTTCACCCCTCCACTTT.

This clone was seen just once. The gene calls are TRBV9 and TRBJ1-2; 8 bases are a match to TRBD1. The length of the CDR3 is 13 residues. Per germline, CDR1 SGDLS and CDR2 YYNGEE. J gave up 6 bases and V 5 bases, and 6 bases lay outside the gene matches. Here the CDR3 DNA reads TGTGCCAGCAGTTTCGGACAGGGCCATGGCTACACCTTC. Translated, it gives CASSFGQGHGYTF.

The chain recombines TRBV7-2 with TRBJ1-2; D may be TRBD1 (6 bases). The CDR3 covers 12 residues. V gave up 7 bases and J gave up 4 bases, with 10 bases separating them. CDR1 is SGHTA, CDR2 FQGNSA, per germline. The CDR3 here is CASTQGAYGYTF. CDR3 coding DNA: TGTGCCAGCACACAGGGTGCCTATGGCTACACCTTC.

V and J are TRBV7-8 and TRBJ2-3, with 9 bases aligning to TRBD2. This CDR3 region has 20 residues. The germline V gene has CDR1 SGHVS and CDR2 FQNEAQ. The J segment lost 2 bases and the V segment lost 2 bases, leaving 17 bases of the junction unmatched. CDR3 DNA sequence: TGTGCCAGCAGCTTACTTCCGATGAACCCCAGCGGGGGGAACACAGATACGCAGTATTTT. It encodes CASSLLPMNPSGGNTDTQYF.

The gene calls are TRBV12-5 and TRBJ2-5; maybe TRBD1 (5 bases). The V gene's germline CDR1 is LGHNT and CDR2 FRNRAP. This CDR3 contains 13 residues. Trimming left V 3 bases short and J 5 bases short, with 10 bases between. The CDR3 DNA is TGTGCTAGTGGTTTTCAAGGGGTCGAGACCCAGTACTTC. It codes for CASGFQGVETQYF. The variable domain in full, completed from reference TRBV12-5 and TRBJ2-5, reads DARVTQTPRHKVTEMGQEVTMRCQPILGHNTVFWYRQTMMQGLELLAYFRNRAPLDDSGMPKDRFSAEMPDATLATLKIQPSEPRDSAVYFCASGFQGVETQYFGPGTRLLVL.

The chain couples TRBV6-5 to TRBJ2-5, with 7 bases aligning to TRBD1. This CDR3 region has 14 residues. CDR1 and CDR2 from the germline V gene are MNHEY and SVGAGI. The trim removed 0 bases at V and 6 bases at J, leaving 4 bases unmatched. The chain's CDR3 is CASSYSDRVKTQYF. The DNA of the CDR3 is TGTGCCAGCAGTTACTCAGACAGGGTGAAGACCCAGTACTTC.

V is TRBV2 and J is TRBJ1-6; D is possibly TRBD1 (5 bases). The CDR3 spans 15 residues. V lost 7 bases to trimming and J lost 6 bases, with 16 bases between them. CDR1 is SNHLY and CDR2 is FYNNEI in the germline V gene. CDR3 sequence reads: CASIPSTGGNSPLHF. The CDR3, as DNA: TGTGCCAGCATTCCCTCGACGGGGGGTAATTCACCCCTCCACTTT.

This clone occurred once. The chain is built from TRBV24-1 and TRBJ1-1, with 7 bases matching TRBD1. Trimming removed 6 bases from V and 0 bases from J; junction bases left unmatched: 9. The CDR3 loop spans 16 amino acids. The germline V gene encodes CDR1 KGHDR and CDR2 SFDVKD. The CDR3 spells CATSLRTGLMNTEAFF. The CDR3 DNA sequence: TGTGCCACCAGTCTCCGGACAGGTTTAATGAACACTGAAGCTTTCTTT.

The CDR3 is CASSGQGADNEQFF. Here the CDR3 DNA reads TGTGCCAGCAGCGGACAGGGGGCCGACAATGAGCAGTTCTTC. The V and J genes are TRBV7-3 and TRBJ2-1; 11 positions agree with TRBD1. Trimming at V came to 5 bases and at J to 5 bases, leaving 2 bases not matched to a gene. CDR1 and CDR2 (germline): SGHTA, FQGTGA. CDR3 length equals 14 residues.

The chain is built from TRBV12-3 or TRBV12-4 and TRBJ1-1; no reliable D call. V was trimmed by 6 bases and J by 1 base, leaving 9 bases between them. This CDR3 has 13 residues. The CDR3: CASRRAGNTEAFF. In DNA form, the CDR3 reads TGTGCCAGCAGAAGGGCGGGGAACACTGAAGCTTTCTTT.

The V gene is TRBV2, the J gene TRBJ2-2; possibly TRBD2 for D (5 bases). From germline, CDR1 is SNHLY and CDR2 FYNNEI. V was pared by 5 bases and J by 7 bases, with 17 bases between. The CDR3 extends over 15 amino acids. The CDR3 DNA is TGTGCCAGCAGTACCCAGCGAGGGTGGAGCGGGGAGCTGTTTTTT. It translates to CASSTQRGWSGELFF. Combining the CDR3 with reference TRBV2 and TRBJ2-2 gives the whole variable domain EPEVTQTPSHQVTQMGQEVILRCVPISNHLYFYWYRQILGQKVEFLVSFYNNEISEKSEIFDDQFSVERPDGSNFTLKIRSTKLEDSAMYFCASSTQRGWSGELFFGEGSRLTVL.

This rearrangement joins TRBV24-1 to TRBJ2-3; D is possibly TRBD2 (6 bases). The germline V and J ends were trimmed by 4 bases and 4 bases, with 20 bases remaining between them. CDR3 length: 17 residues. Germline V gives CDR1 KGHDR, CDR2 SFDVKD. The CDR3 protein is CATSDPLGLASADTQYF. The DNA for the CDR3 is TGTGCCACCAGTGACCCCCTGGGGCTAGCGAGCGCAGATACGCAGTATTTT.

This chain links TRBV6-2 or TRBV6-3 with TRBJ1-5; TRBD1 might be the D (5 bases). V gave up 5 bases and J gave up 2 bases, with 16 bases separating them. CDR1 MNHEY and CDR2 SVGEGT come from the germline V gene. The CDR3 loop spans 16 amino acids. The CDR3 DNA reads as TGTGCCAGCAGTCGGAGGGACCTGGAGGGCAATCAGCCCCAGCATTTT. This codes for CASSRRDLEGNQPQHF.

The V and J genes are TRBV19 and TRBJ1-2; 7 positions agree with TRBD1. The junction had 17 bases not matched to a gene; V was cut back by 4 bases and J by 6 bases. The germline CDR1 and CDR2 sequences are LNHDA and SQIVND (reference sequence). The CDR3 covers 17 residues. CDR3: CASSKRGSIHRGDGYTF. The CDR3 bases are TGTGCCAGTAGTAAAAGAGGCTCGATCCACAGGGGTGATGGCTACACCTTC.

The chain is built from TRBV13 and TRBJ1-2, with 10 bases that match TRBD1. Germline loops: CDR1 PRHDT, CDR2 FYEKMQ (reference sequence). This CDR3 comprises 15 residues. V trimming: 7 bases; J trimming: 4 bases; junction bases outside the gene matches: 9. The DNA for the CDR3 is TGTGCCAGCAACATCGGACAGGGGGATACCTATGGCTACACCTTC. This encodes CASNIGQGDTYGYTF.

This sequence joins TRBV20-1 and TRBJ2-2; D gene unclear. V dropped 7 bases and J dropped 8 bases, with 11 bases sitting between them. CDR1 is DFQATT and CDR2 is SNEGSKA in the germline V gene (reference sequence). The CDR3 totals 11 residues. The CDR3: CSVLTPGELFF. DNA for the CDR3: TGCAGTGTCCTAACGCCGGGGGAGCTGTTTTTT.

The CDR3 DNA is TGTGCCAGCAGCCAAGCGCCGACAGCGCTTGGGGCCTACTATGGCTACACCTTC. It specifies CASSQAPTALGAYYGYTF. The chain uses TRBV3-1 (or the pseudogene TRBV3-2) and TRBJ1-2; maybe TRBD1 (5 bases). The V and J ends lost 1 base and 3 bases respectively, with 21 bases between them. The CDR3 length is 18 residues. CDR1 and CDR2 from the germline V gene are LGHDT and YNNKEL (reference sequence).

This rearrangement joins TRBV12-5 to TRBJ2-1; 7 nucleotides line up with TRBD1. Germline V gene sequence: CDR1 LGHNT, CDR2 FRNRAP. The CDR3 sequence is 16 residues long. V shed 5 bases, J shed 3 bases, and the junction held 10 bases outside the gene matches. CDR3 loop: CASGLPGQTSYNEQFF. The CDR3 DNA reads as TGTGCTAGTGGTCTACCGGGACAGACGAGCTACAATGAGCAGTTCTTC.